A single sample is the source of the 24 T cell receptor beta chains below, sequenced in a study of blood T cell repertoires in COVID-19. Profiling relied on immunoSEQ multiplex PCR, and the TCRdb table lists in-frame clones only, not all of them. The data show 180,000 or so clones, roughly three quarters seen once. The sample taken for sequencing was peripheral blood. The receptors derive from a woman between 50 and 59 years old with active or convalescent COVID-19.

The chain recombines TRBV28 with TRBJ1-1; 9 positions match TRBD1. V dropped 7 bases and J dropped 3; count of bases not matched to a gene: 6. This CDR3 contains 14 residues. Germline CDR1 reads MDHEN; CDR2 reads SYDVKM. The chain's CDR3 is CASTPGQGYTEAFF. DNA of the CDR3: TGTGCCAGCACTCCGGGACAGGGTTACACTGAAGCTTTCTTT.

This rearrangement joins TRBV7-9 to TRBJ2-3; 15 positions match TRBD2. Germline V lookup: CDR1 SEHNR, CDR2 FQNEAQ (reference sequence). Trimming at V came to 4 bases and at J to 5 bases, leaving 10 bases not matched to a gene. CDR3 length equals 18 residues. The CDR3 bases are TGTGCCAGCAGCTCCTCAGGGACTAGCGGGGGGAAAGGAGATACGCAGTATTTT. This encodes CASSSSGTSGGKGDTQYF.

The J gene is TRBJ2-7, the V gene TRBV20-1; D remains unclear. Trimming removed 0 bases from V and 5 bases from J, with 5 bases in between. In germline, CDR1 is DFQATT, CDR2 SNEGSKA (reference sequence). The CDR3 sequence is 11 residues long. DNA for the CDR3: TGCAGTGCTAGAGAGTCCGACGAGCAGTACTTC. Protein product: CSARESDEQYF.

The J gene is TRBJ1-1, the V gene TRBV12-3 or TRBV12-4; D ambiguous. The CDR3 has 13 residues. V was trimmed by 8 bases and J by 1 base, leaving 11 bases between them. In DNA form, the CDR3 reads TGTGCCAGCTTCCCCCGGGAGAACACTGAAGCTTTCTTT. Translation: CASFPRENTEAFF.

The gene calls are TRBV28 and TRBJ2-2; D perhaps matches TRBD2 (5 bases). Germline V lookup: CDR1 MDHEN, CDR2 SYDVKM. The CDR3 length is 14 residues. Deletions cut 6 bases from V and 3 bases from J, with 11 bases between. Here the CDR3 reads CASSPTGDTGELFF. The DNA of the CDR3 is TGTGCCAGCAGCCCCACCGGGGACACCGGGGAGCTGTTTTTT.

The chain carries TRBV6-2 or TRBV6-3 and TRBJ1-1; D gene uncertain. The ends were cut back, 3 bases at V and 2 bases at J, with 13 bases in the middle. The CDR3 sequence is 15 residues long. In germline, CDR1 is MNHEY, CDR2 SVGEGT. CDR3: CASSYSWASNTEAFF. CDR3 DNA: TGTGCCAGCAGTTATAGTTGGGCGTCTAACACTGAAGCTTTCTTT.

This clone came up a few times. The chain employs TRBV5-4 and TRBJ2-7; 10 bases fit TRBD1. V gave up 4 bases and J gave up 1 base; unmatched junction bases: 5. Germline CDR1 reads SGHNT; CDR2 reads YYREEE (reference sequence). The CDR3 runs to 15 residues. In DNA, the CDR3 is TGTGCCAGCAGCGATCGGACAGGGGGTTCCTACGAGCAGTACTTC. Residues: CASSDRTGGSYEQYF.

This clone was recorded once. This sequence joins TRBV11-3 and TRBJ2-2; 11 positions match TRBD2. The V segment lost 2 bases and the J segment 3 bases; nucleotides outside the gene matches: 8. Germline CDR1 is SGHNT and CDR2 is YENEEA. The CDR3 covers 18 residues. The CDR3 spells CASSLTTSGIGDTGELFF. The CDR3 bases are TGTGCCAGCAGCTTAACGACTAGCGGGATTGGAGACACCGGGGAGCTGTTTTTT. Complete variable domain (other parts from reference TRBV11-3 and TRBJ2-2): EAGVVQSPRYKIIEKKQPVAFWCNPISGHNTLYWYLQNLGQGPELLIRYENEEAVDDSQLPKDRFSAERLKGVDSTLKIQPAELGDSAVYLCASSLTTSGIGDTGELFFGEGSRLTVL.

This chain joins TRBV3-1 (or the pseudogene TRBV3-2) and TRBJ2-4, with D possibly TRBD2 on 6 matching bases. The ends were cut back, 4 bases at V and 0 bases at J, with 16 bases in the middle. The germline V gene encodes CDR1 LGHDT and CDR2 YNNKEL (reference sequence). This CDR3 is built from 17 residues. The CDR3 region has the DNA TGTGCCAGCAGCCCGGTGCGGGGCGCGGAAGCCAAAAACATTCAGTACTTC. Residues: CASSPVRGAEAKNIQYF.

V gene TRBV28 combines with J gene TRBJ2-4; weak D call: TRBD2 (6 bases). Per germline, CDR1 MDHEN and CDR2 SYDVKM. This CDR3 is built from 18 residues. Trimming removed 3 bases from V and 1 base from J, with 19 bases in between. CDR3 in DNA: TGTGCCAGCAGTTTTTCTGGCGGGATAAAGGGTGCCAAAAACATTCAGTACTTC. Its protein product is CASSFSGGIKGAKNIQYF.

The CDR3 coding sequence is TGTGCCAGCAGCTTAGAAGCCGGTGGAGCTTTCTTT. Translation gives CASSLEAGGAFF. The chain is built from TRBV7-9 and TRBJ1-1, with no clear D. The CDR3 length is 12 residues. Germline V gene sequence: CDR1 SEHNR, CDR2 FQNEAQ (reference sequence). Trimming removed 1 base from V and 10 bases from J, with 10 bases in between.

This rearrangement joins TRBV19 to TRBJ1-1, with 7 bases that match TRBD1. V lost 6 bases, J lost 5 bases, and 12 bases stayed unmatched. The CDR3 extends over 15 amino acids. Germline V gene lookup returns CDR1 LNHDA and CDR2 SQIVND (reference sequence). CDR3 in amino acids: CASRLDRAGGTEAFF. In DNA form, the CDR3 reads TGTGCCAGTAGGCTAGACAGGGCCGGAGGGACTGAAGCTTTCTTT.

This sequence joins TRBV6-4 and TRBJ2-7; weak D call: TRBD1 (5 bases). V lost 4 bases to trimming and J lost 2 bases, with 12 bases between them. Germline CDR1 and CDR2: MRHNA and SNTAGT. This CDR3 spans 14 amino acids. CDR3 in amino acids: CASSVAQGPYEQYF. The CDR3 region has the DNA TGTGCCAGCAGTGTGGCCCAGGGCCCCTACGAGCAGTACTTC.

The chain links TRBV7-9 to TRBJ1-1, with no clear D. This CDR3 has 13 amino acids. Germline V gene data show CDR1 as SEHNR and CDR2 as FQNEAQ (reference sequence). The ends were cut back, 5 bases at V and 1 base at J, with 8 bases in the middle. The CDR3 region is CASSPRGNTEAFF. In nucleotides, the CDR3 is TGTGCCAGCAGCCCCCGGGGGAACACTGAAGCTTTCTTT. The complete variable domain, with remaining parts taken from reference TRBV7-9 and TRBJ1-1, reads DTGVSQNPRHKITKRGQNVTFRCDPISEHNRLYWYRQTLGQGPEFLTYFQNEAQLEKSRLLSDRFSAERPKGSFSTLEIQRTEQGDSAMYLCASSPRGNTEAFFGQGTRLTVV.

The chain joins TRBV4-2 to TRBJ2-7, with TRBD2 matching 7 bases. This CDR3 is 18 amino acids long. The V gene's germline CDR1 is LGHNA and CDR2 YNFKEQ. Trimming cost V 0 bases and J 0 bases; bases outside gene matches: 11. This chain's CDR3 is CASSQEQAGDTLSYEQYF. As DNA, the CDR3 is TGTGCCAGCAGCCAAGAGCAGGCGGGGGATACTCTCTCCTACGAGCAGTACTTC.

The chain joins TRBV20-1 to TRBJ2-1; unclear D gene. In germline, CDR1 is DFQATT, CDR2 SNEGSKA (reference sequence). CDR3 length equals 11 residues. The V gene lost 3 bases and the J gene lost 8 bases, with 8 bases spanning the gap. The CDR3 spells CSASHEYEQFF. The CDR3 region has the DNA TGCAGTGCTAGCCACGAGTATGAGCAGTTCTTC.

The chain recombines TRBV5-6 with TRBJ1-2; perhaps TRBD1 as D (5 bases). This CDR3 region has 13 residues. Between the trimmed V and J ends, which lost 1 base and 4 bases, there was a span of 8 bases. Germline-derived CDR1 and CDR2 are SGHDT and YYEEEE. The CDR3 DNA sequence: TGTGCCAGCAGCTTGAAGGGGTTCTATGGCTACACCTTC. This encodes CASSLKGFYGYTF.

The V and J genes are TRBV4-2 and TRBJ2-5; tentatively, D is TRBD2 (6 bases). Germline CDR1 and CDR2: LGHNA and YNFKEQ. Trimming cost V 0 bases and J 7 bases, with 12 bases left between them. The CDR3 loop spans 14 amino acids. The CDR3 protein is CASSQEGGEPTQYF. CDR3 DNA: TGTGCCAGCAGCCAAGAGGGGGGAGAACCGACCCAGTACTTC.

The chain combines TRBV7-2 with TRBJ1-5, with D perhaps TRBD1 (5 bases). Per the germline V gene, CDR1 is SGHTA and CDR2 is FQGNSA. The CDR3 is 15 residues long. V was trimmed by 1 base and J by 3 bases, leaving 10 bases between them. Here the CDR3 DNA reads TGTGCCAGCAGCTTAGACACAGGACACAATCAGCCCCAGCATTTT. This codes for CASSLDTGHNQPQHF.

The chain recombines TRBV4-3 with TRBJ1-5; 7 bases map to TRBD1. This CDR3 spans 15 amino acids. CDR1 LGHNA and CDR2 YSLEER come from the germline V gene. V lost 0 bases and J lost 4; bases outside the gene matches: 3. The CDR3, as DNA: TGCGCCAGCAGCCAAGAGCAGACAGGGAATCAGCCCCAGCATTTT. Translation: CASSQEQTGNQPQHF.

This clone was seen only a few times. The same CDR3 can be traced to other DNA sequences in this sample. This rearrangement joins TRBV5-1 to TRBJ1-3; D ambiguous. Germline-derived CDR1 and CDR2 are SGHRS and YFSETQ. Trimming left V 0 bases short and J 0 bases short, with 10 bases between. The CDR3 extends over 16 amino acids. CDR3 in amino acids: CASSLALASSGNTIYF. In nucleotides, the CDR3 is TGCGCCAGCAGCTTGGCCCTGGCTTCCTCTGGAAACACCATATATTTT. The full variable domain, in which reference TRBV5-1 and TRBJ1-3 provide the parts outside the CDR3, is KAGVTQTPRYLIKTRGQQVTLSCSPISGHRSVSWYQQTPGQGLQFLFEYFSETQRNKGNFPGRFSGRQFSNSRSEMNVSTLELGDSALYLCASSLALASSGNTIYFGEGSWLTVV.

This clone was found once. The V call is TRBV19, the J call TRBJ2-1, with TRBD2 matching over 14 bases. Germline CDR1 and CDR2: LNHDA and SQIVND (reference sequence). V was pared by 8 bases and J by 9 bases, with 12 bases of the junction left unmatched. CDR3 size: 16 residues. The CDR3 bases are TGTGCCAGTTCACGGACTAGCGGGAGGTTATCGCCTGAGCAGTTCTTC. Its translation: CASSRTSGRLSPEQFF. Together with reference TRBV19 and TRBJ2-1, the CDR3 gives the full variable domain: DGGITQSPKYLFRKEGQNVTLSCEQNLNHDAMYWYRQDPGQGLRLIYYSQIVNDFQKGDIAEGYSVSREKKESFPLTVTSAQKNPTAFYLCASSRTSGRLSPEQFFGPGTRLTVL.

The chain uses TRBV28 and TRBJ2-7; 11 bases align to TRBD1. Germline values: CDR1 MDHEN, CDR2 SYDVKM. The CDR3 covers 15 residues. J was trimmed by 3 bases and V by 5 bases; bases with no gene match: 6. CDR3 residues: CASSGQGASGYEQYF. The CDR3 region has the DNA TGTGCCAGCAGTGGACAGGGGGCGAGCGGCTACGAGCAGTACTTC.

V usage is TRBV15 and J usage is TRBJ2-1; 8 nucleotides line up with TRBD2. The CDR3 is made up of 14 amino acids. Germline lookup yields CDR1 LNHNV and CDR2 YYDKDF (reference sequence). Losses at the gene ends were 5 bases for V and 4 bases for J; bases not matched to a gene: 4. In nucleotides, the CDR3 is TGTGCCACCAGCCAGACTAGCGTATACAATGAGCAGTTCTTC. Translating gives CATSQTSVYNEQFF.